Presented here are 24 T cell receptor beta chains from one specimen sequenced in a study of regulatory T cells in long-lasting Graves disease. Arm-PCR of CDR3 regions with iRepertoire HTBI primers generated TCR beta libraries. A single record per CDR3 protein comes from TCRdb applying MiXCR to the multiplex PCR reads. The repertoire consists of 200,000 to 250,000 distinct CDR3 sequences, with around 20% occurring once and the leading ten covering approximately 24%. Described time point: newly diagnosed GD, antithyroid drugs for less than 3 months. The TCR library was made from RNA that had been extracted from PBMCs in TRIzol. The sequences come from peripheral blood mononuclear cells (PBMCs), collected at new diagnosis, from a patient treated with antithyroid drugs. The origin of the receptors is a female donor with Graves disease.

Ten or more counts support this clonotype. V usage is TRBV24-1 and J usage is TRBJ2-1; 7 bases are shared with TRBD2. V shed 2 bases and J 7 bases; nucleotides not matched to a gene: 4. This CDR3 region has 14 residues. CDR1 and CDR2 from the germline V gene are KGHDR and SFDVKD. The CDR3 DNA sequence: TGTGCCACCAGTGATTCCCTAGCGGCAAATGAGCAGTTCTTC. Encoded protein: CATSDSLAANEQFF.

In this sample, this clonotype turned up many times. The V gene is TRBV24-1, the J gene TRBJ2-1; tentative D call: TRBD2 (7 bases). Trimming took off 0 bases at V and 5 bases at J, with 13 bases between the two ends. Germline V lookup: CDR1 KGHDR, CDR2 SFDVKD. This CDR3 region has 16 residues. The CDR3 here is CATSDLHGGRNNEQFF. The CDR3 coding sequence is TGTGCCACCAGTGATTTGCACGGGGGGCGAAACAATGAGCAGTTCTTC.

This clonotype has a handful of counts. The J gene is TRBJ2-3, the V gene TRBV10-1; 7 bases map to TRBD1. Germline values: CDR1 WNHNN, CDR2 SYGVQD (reference sequence). The CDR3 has 16 residues. The V gene end was trimmed by 6 bases and the J gene end by 0 bases; junction bases not matched to a gene: 9. The CDR3 reads CASREQGNRSTDTQYF. Here the CDR3 DNA reads TGCGCCAGCAGGGAACAGGGGAACAGAAGCACAGATACGCAGTATTTT.

In this sample, this clonotype turned up many times. This chain links TRBV7-2 with TRBJ2-3; TRBD2 matches at 8 bases. The CDR3 length is 16 residues. The V and J ends lost 3 bases and 2 bases, in that order; junction bases with no gene match: 7. Germline CDR1 reads SGHTA; CDR2 reads FQGNSA. The CDR3 spells CASSFRSGTYTDTQYF. The CDR3 DNA follows: TGTGCCAGCAGCTTCCGTAGCGGGACATACACAGATACGCAGTATTTT.

This clonotype turned up a few times. The chain couples TRBV11-2 to TRBJ1-1, with D perhaps TRBD1 (6 bases). V was clipped by 0 bases and J by 5 bases, with 13 bases between them. The CDR3 is made up of 15 amino acids. Germline loops: CDR1 SGHAT, CDR2 FQNNGV. This CDR3 reads CASSLDERGRTEAFF. In DNA form, the CDR3 reads TGTGCCAGCAGCTTAGATGAGAGGGGGAGGACTGAAGCTTTCTTT.

This clonotype was seen at least ten times. The V gene is TRBV6-9, the J gene TRBJ2-3; 7 bases fit TRBD2. In germline, CDR1 is MNHGY, CDR2 SVAAGI. Trimming at V came to 2 bases and at J to 4 bases, leaving 3 bases not matched to a gene. CDR3 length equals 14 residues. This CDR3 reads CASSYRGSADTQYF. CDR3 bases: TGTGCCAGCAGTTATCGCGGGAGCGCAGATACGCAGTATTTT.

This clonotype was counted at least ten times. V usage is TRBV5-1 and J usage is TRBJ2-7; 8 nucleotides match TRBD1. The CDR3 is made up of 13 amino acids. V was pared by 4 bases and J by 5 bases, with 5 bases of the junction left unmatched. Germline loops: CDR1 SGHRS, CDR2 YFSETQ. The CDR3 sequence is CASSGGQVDEQYF. CDR3 DNA sequence: TGCGCCAGCAGCGGGGGACAGGTCGACGAGCAGTACTTC.

This clonotype occurred many times. The chain is built from TRBV6-1 and TRBJ1-2; D might be TRBD1 (6 bases). Germline lookup yields CDR1 MNHNS and CDR2 SASEGT. Deletions cut 3 bases from V and 8 bases from J, with 10 bases between. This CDR3 is 12 amino acids long. This CDR3 reads CASSEGAQGYTF. The DNA for the CDR3 is TGTGCCAGCAGTGAGGGGGCGCAGGGCTACACCTTC.

This clonotype has ten or more counts. The chain uses TRBV18 and TRBJ1-1; no clear D. Germline V gene sequence: CDR1 KGHSH, CDR2 LQKENI. There are 13 residues in the CDR3. Between the trimmed V and J ends, which lost 3 bases and 2 bases, there was a span of 7 bases. The CDR3 protein is CASSPEPNTEAFF. The DNA of the CDR3 is TGTGCCAGCTCACCGGAACCCAACACTGAAGCTTTCTTT.

This clonotype was recorded at least ten times. The gene calls are TRBV24-1 and TRBJ2-3, with TRBD1 identical over 7 bases. CDR3 size: 13 residues. The J segment lost 5 bases and the V segment lost 4 bases, leaving 2 bases of the junction unmatched. Germline V gives CDR1 KGHDR, CDR2 SFDVKD. CDR3: CATSEWDRDTQYF. The DNA of the CDR3 is TGTGCCACCAGTGAATGGGACAGAGATACGCAGTATTTT.

This clonotype came up many times. V usage is TRBV6-5 and J usage is TRBJ2-1; possibly TRBD2 for D (5 bases). Looked up from germline, CDR1 is MNHEY and CDR2 is SVGAGI. The V end lost 0 bases, the J end lost 6 bases, and 12 bases lay between the germline ends. The CDR3 is made up of 15 amino acids. The CDR3 nucleotides read TGTGCCAGCAGTTACTCACGTGGGAGCCCCAATGAGCAGTTCTTC. It specifies CASSYSRGSPNEQFF.

The V call is TRBV5-1, the J call TRBJ2-2; TRBD1 matches at 9 bases. Looked up from germline, CDR1 is SGHRS and CDR2 is YFSETQ. The CDR3 is 15 amino acids. With V trimmed by 3 bases and J by 4 bases, 4 bases remained unmatched. The CDR3 nucleotides are TGCGCCAGCAGCTGGGGACAGGGATTCACCGGGGAGCTGTTTTTT. Its protein is CASSWGQGFTGELFF.

In this sample, this clonotype turned up many times. This chain connects TRBV7-9 to TRBJ1-4, with 8 bases aligning to TRBD1. CDR3 length equals 14 residues. The J segment lost 3 bases and the V segment lost 7 bases, leaving 4 bases of the junction unmatched. The germline gives CDR1 SEHNR, CDR2 FQNEAQ (reference sequence). CDR3 sequence reads: CASIPGQANEKLFF. The CDR3 nucleotides are TGTGCCAGCATCCCGGGACAGGCTAATGAAAAACTGTTTTTT.

This rearrangement joins TRBV20-1 to TRBJ2-2; D tentatively fits TRBD1 or TRBD2 (6 bases each). Germline V gene data show CDR1 as DFQATT and CDR2 as SNEGSKA (reference sequence). Trimming stripped 3 bases from V and 7 bases from J, with 12 bases between. The CDR3 has 13 residues. The CDR3 protein is CSASEGGNGELFF. The DNA for the CDR3 is TGCAGTGCTAGTGAGGGGGGAAACGGGGAGCTGTTTTTT.

This clonotype was detected many times. The chain joins TRBV24-1 to TRBJ1-2, with unresolved D. Germline V gene sequence: CDR1 KGHDR, CDR2 SFDVKD. CDR3 length: 14 residues. Trimming shortened V by 3 bases and J by 3 bases, and 10 bases separated the two germline ends. CDR3 coding DNA: TGTGCCACCAGTGATACCAATGGAGACTATGGCTACACCTTC. It specifies CATSDTNGDYGYTF.

The genes are TRBV5-4 and TRBJ1-3, with 10 nucleotides matching TRBD1. V lost 4 bases and J lost 2; bases outside the gene matches: 0. This CDR3 is 14 amino acids long. Germline V gene sequence: CDR1 SGHNT, CDR2 YYREEE (reference sequence). The CDR3 DNA sequence: TGTGCCAGCAGCGGACAGGGGGCTGGAAACACCATATATTTT. Protein: CASSGQGAGNTIYF.

Note on this clonotype: A much larger clone lies a single base off, so this may be a read error. This chain uses TRBV19 with TRBJ1-2, with D uncertain. The CDR3 is 12 amino acids. The germline gives CDR1 LNHDA, CDR2 SQIVND (reference sequence). The CDR3 nucleotides read TGTACCAGTAACCGCCCCCCGGATGGCTACACCTTC. This encodes CTSNRPPDGYTF.

In its sample, this clonotype was seen a few times. V is TRBV13 and J is TRBJ2-1; the D gene is possibly TRBD2 (6 bases). Germline CDR1 is PRHDT and CDR2 is FYEKMQ (reference sequence). Trimming removed 5 bases from V and 6 bases from J, with 11 bases in between. This CDR3 comprises 13 residues. The CDR3, as DNA: TGTGCCAGCAGCCGGGAGTTATGCAATGAGCAGTTCTTC. This translates into CASSRELCNEQFF. The full variable domain, its missing parts supplied by reference TRBV13 and TRBJ2-1, is AAGVIQSPRHLIKEKRETATLKCYPIPRHDTVYWYQQGPGQDPQFLISFYEKMQSDKGSIPDRFSAQQFSDYHSELNMSSLELGDSALYFCASSRELCNEQFFGPGTRLTVL.

This clonotype was counted a few times. Possible read error: a much larger clone is one base away. A read error is likely, as this CDR3 ends without the conserved phenylalanine or tryptophan. The CDR3 here is CAISERQSSYNEQFL. For the CDR3, the DNA is TGTGCCATCAGTGAAAGACAGAGCTCCTACAATGAGCAGTTCCTC. This chain joins TRBV10-3 and TRBJ2-1; a weak D match, TRBD1 (5 bases). The CDR3 has 15 residues. The ends were cut back, 3 bases at V and 0 bases at J, with 9 bases in the middle. CDR1 and CDR2 (germline): ENHRY, SYGVKD.

The CDR3: CASSFSGQGAGGYTF. In DNA form, the CDR3 reads TGTGCCAGCAGTTTTTCGGGACAGGGGGCGGGAGGCTACACCTTC. The chain combines TRBV12-3 or TRBV12-4 with TRBJ1-2; 12 bases are shared with TRBD1. The V segment lost 3 bases and the J segment 8 bases; nucleotides outside the gene matches: 7. The CDR3 has 15 amino acids.

The sample holds one count of this clonotype. This likely came from a read error, as a far larger clone is one base away. The V gene is TRBV6-2 or TRBV6-3, the J gene TRBJ2-3; TRBD2 agrees at 9 bases. CDR1 is MNHEY and CDR2 is SVGEGT in the germline V gene. This CDR3 has 16 residues. J was trimmed by 4 bases and V by 8 bases; bases with no gene match: 13. CDR3 DNA sequence: TGTGCCAGCGGCTTAAGTAGCGGGAGAGGGTCAGATACGCAGTATTTT. This translates into CASGLSSGRGSDTQYF.

The count of this clonotype is one. The rearrangement uses TRBV11-2 and TRBJ2-3, with 7 nucleotides matching TRBD2. J was trimmed by 8 bases and V by 1 base; bases with no gene match: 6. The CDR3 is 14 residues long. The germline CDR1 and CDR2 sequences are SGHAT and FQNNGV. The CDR3 DNA is TGTGCCAGCAGCTTAGGAGCGGGATTGCCTACGCAGTATTTT. Protein: CASSLGAGLPTQYF.

The chain couples TRBV20-1 to TRBJ2-1; D remains ambiguous. The germline V gene has CDR1 DFQATT and CDR2 SNEGSKA (reference sequence). The CDR3 sequence is 14 residues long. The CDR3 loop reads CRTGSGIVFNEQFF. The CDR3 DNA reads as TGCAGGACTGGCTCAGGAATTGTGTTCAATGAGCAGTTCTTC.

The sample holds many counts of this clonotype. The chain recombines TRBV19 with TRBJ2-7; TRBD1 matches at 7 bases. The trim removed 4 bases at V and 5 bases at J, leaving 8 bases unmatched. This CDR3 has 14 amino acids. Looked up from germline, CDR1 is LNHDA and CDR2 is SQIVND (reference sequence). This CDR3 is CASSNGQARNEQYF. CDR3 nucleotide sequence: TGTGCCAGTAGTAACGGACAGGCTCGAAACGAGCAGTACTTC. Using reference TRBV19 and TRBJ2-7 for the parts outside the CDR3, the full variable domain is DGGITQSPKYLFRKEGQNVTLSCEQNLNHDAMYWYRQDPGQGLRLIYYSQIVNDFQKGDIAEGYSVSREKKESFPLTVTSAQKNPTAFYLCASSNGQARNEQYFGPGTRLTVT.